This TCR beta chain came from a study of shared clonotypes between healthy human individuals. To note about this clone: What it recognizes is unknown.

Overall study results and limits: A handful of donors showed sharing of approximately 5% of naive CD4 clonotypes. Non-shared clonotypes displayed generation probabilities falling below those of clonotypes present in all four donors.

Germline V gene sequence: CDR1 SGHDN, CDR2 FVKESK. This CDR3 spans 13 amino acids. J lost 6 bases, V lost 3 bases, and 0 bases had no gene match. Every donor was a Caucasian adult from Nashville, Tennessee. The sorted-subset replicate PCRs were given about 210 ng DNA, which is roughly 30,000 T cell genomes. Produced via immunoSEQ multiplex PCR; TCRdb's table is partial and in-frame only. Among 500,000 to 550,000 clones listed, about 96% were seen once. Sequencing was performed on naive CD4+ T cells sorted from blood. The subset here: CD45RA+ positively selected. The chain carries TRBV14 and TRBJ2-2, with 8 positions matching TRBD1. This TCR came from a woman aged 25-40 years in good health. CDR3 protein: CASSQTGAGELFF. For the CDR3, the DNA is TGTGCCAGCAGCCAGACAGGGGCCGGGGAGCTGTTTTTT.